The 19 T cell receptor beta chains given below trace back to one sample, sequenced in a study of radiotherapy plus CTLA-4 blockade in lung cancer. Data came from immunoSEQ multiplex PCR; TCRdb stores just in-frame clones and leaves some out. Here the sample spans roughly 54,000 clones, approximately 79% being singletons. The sample consisted of peripheral blood, taken from a patient treated with radiotherapy plus ipilimumab. These receptors were collected from a human donor with non-small cell lung cancer who had a partial response to radiotherapy plus ipilimumab.

The V and J genes are TRBV6-5 and TRBJ2-5; D gene uncertain. The CDR3 has 13 amino acids. Germline assignment: CDR1 MNHEY and CDR2 SVGAGI. V dropped 10 bases and J dropped 5 bases, with 17 bases sitting between them. The CDR3 DNA is TGTGCCACCAGGTGGATTAGCAGTGAGACCCAGTACTTC. This gives the protein CATRWISSETQYF.

This rearrangement joins TRBV19 to TRBJ2-6, with 7 bases lining up with TRBD2. Germline CDR1 LNHDA, CDR2 SQIVND (reference sequence). With V trimmed by 7 bases and J by 0 bases, 18 bases remained unmatched. CDR3 length: 20 residues. CDR3: CASTKGRGLSPISGANVLTF. CDR3 bases: TGTGCCAGTACCAAAGGGAGGGGCCTTTCCCCGATCTCTGGGGCCAACGTCCTGACTTTC.

The chain employs TRBV5-1 and TRBJ1-4; D unclear. CDR1 and CDR2 from the germline V gene are SGHRS and YFSETQ. The CDR3 length is 15 residues. Trimming left V 5 bases short and J 0 bases short, with 11 bases between. CDR3 loop: CASRSNTPTNEKLFF. CDR3 nucleotides: TGCGCCAGCAGGTCCAATACTCCAACTAATGAAAAACTGTTTTTT.

The chain combines TRBV27 with TRBJ2-7, with 7 bases lining up with TRBD1. With V trimmed by 5 bases and J by 0 bases, 13 bases remained unmatched. In germline, CDR1 is MNHEY, CDR2 SMNVEV (reference sequence). The CDR3 runs 17 residues. CDR3 bases: TGTGCCAGCAGTCCCTGGACAGGACAACACAGCTCCTACGAGCAGTACTTC. It encodes CASSPWTGQHSSYEQYF.

The chain uses TRBV2 and TRBJ1-5, with D possibly being TRBD1 (5 bases). The CDR3 is 15 residues long. Germline CDR1 reads SNHLY; CDR2 reads FYNNEI. Trimming took 5 bases from V and 6 from J, leaving 17 bases between them. DNA of the CDR3: TGTGCCAGCAGTACCCGAATTCGCGGGGGTCAGCCCCAGCATTTT. It translates to CASSTRIRGGQPQHF.

The chain is built from TRBV5-1 and TRBJ1-3; D is perhaps TRBD1 (6 bases). With 0 bases removed from V and 8 bases from J, the gap between germline ends came to 12 bases. The length of the CDR3 is 14 residues. CDR1 and CDR2 (germline): SGHRS, YFSETQ. The CDR3 coding sequence is TGCGCCAGCAGCTTGGAGGGACACACGGACACCATATATTTT. Residues: CASSLEGHTDTIYF.

The chain links TRBV7-3 to TRBJ2-2; D unresolved. The V end was cut by 4 bases, the J end by 5 bases, with 14 bases between. Germline V CDR1 and CDR2: SGHTA, FQGTGA. The CDR3 is 15 residues long. The CDR3 sequence is CASSSSISRTGELFF. CDR3 nucleotides: TGTGCCAGCAGCTCAAGCATCTCTAGGACCGGGGAGCTGTTTTTT.

In its sample, this clone was seen a few times. This chain connects TRBV5-4 to TRBJ2-3, with 7 bases that match TRBD2. The CDR3 covers 15 residues. The V segment lost 0 bases and the J segment 5 bases; nucleotides outside the gene matches: 6. In germline, CDR1 is SGHNT, CDR2 YYREEE (reference sequence). The DNA for the CDR3 is TGTGCCAGCAGCTTGGCGGCGGGGGAGCGAGATACGCAGTATTTT. As protein: CASSLAAGERDTQYF.

The V gene is TRBV5-1, the J gene TRBJ2-5, with D maybe TRBD2 (5 bases). V lost 0 bases and J lost 4, with 13 bases in between. This CDR3 spans 15 amino acids. Germline loops: CDR1 SGHRS, CDR2 YFSETQ. The CDR3 DNA reads TGCGCCAGCAGCTTGGCCGAGGGTGGCCGAGAGACCCAGTACTTC. It specifies CASSLAEGGRETQYF.

Comment on this clone: The same CDR3 is also encoded by other DNA sequences in this sample. The V call is TRBV6-5, the J call TRBJ1-1; the match to TRBD1 covers 7 bases. Looked up from germline, CDR1 is MNHEY and CDR2 is SVGAGI. With V trimmed by 0 bases and J by 6 bases, 7 bases remained unmatched. The CDR3 is 15 residues long. The CDR3 DNA sequence: TGTGCCAGCAGTTACTCGAGTCAGGGGGTCGCTGAAGCTTTCTTT. It is translated as CASSYSSQGVAEAFF.

V usage is TRBV5-6 and J usage is TRBJ2-7; D call uncertain. Germline CDR1 SGHDT, CDR2 YYEEEE. The ends were cut back, 3 bases at V and 6 bases at J, with 22 bases in the middle. The CDR3 totals 16 residues. The DNA for the CDR3 is TGTGCCAGCAGCTCGGCGTTCGGTGGCAGGATCGGCGAGCAGTACTTC. This sequence encodes CASSSAFGGRIGEQYF. Combining the CDR3 with reference TRBV5-6 and TRBJ2-7 gives the whole variable domain DAGVTQSPTHLIKTRGQQVTLRCSPKSGHDTVSWYQQALGQGPQFIFQYYEEEERQRGNFPDRFSGHQFPNYSSELNVNALLLGDSALYLCASSSAFGGRIGEQYFGPGTRLTVT.

This chain connects TRBV6-5 to TRBJ1-1; 7 bases are shared with TRBD1. The CDR3 spans 14 residues. CDR1 is MNHEY, CDR2 SVGAGI, per germline. Trimming took 7 bases from V and 6 from J; bases not matched to a gene: 11. The CDR3 bases are TGTGCCAGCACCGCAAGACAGGGATGGGCTGAAGCTTTCTTT. Its protein product is CASTARQGWAEAFF.

V and J are TRBV5-4 and TRBJ2-5; the match to TRBD1 covers 10 bases. J was trimmed by 2 bases and V by 4 bases; bases with no gene match: 5. This CDR3 comprises 15 residues. In germline, CDR1 is SGHNT, CDR2 YYREEE (reference sequence). This CDR3 reads CASSPGQGRQETQYF. The CDR3 DNA reads as TGTGCCAGCAGCCCGGGACAGGGGCGGCAAGAGACCCAGTACTTC.

The rearrangement uses TRBV5-4 and TRBJ1-4, with no clear D. The CDR3 spans 15 residues. V lost 0 bases to trimming and J lost 6 bases, with 12 bases between them. The germline gives CDR1 SGHNT, CDR2 YYREEE (reference sequence). CDR3 protein: CASSLADLRDEKLFF. The CDR3 DNA is TGTGCCAGCAGCTTGGCTGACCTGAGGGATGAAAAACTGTTTTTT.

J is TRBJ1-5 and V is TRBV6-1; 12 positions agree with TRBD1. This CDR3 has 14 amino acids. Germline trimming cut 4 bases from V and 7 bases from J; bases unmatched to any gene: 2. Germline loops: CDR1 MNHNS, CDR2 SASEGT. The CDR3 is CASSVGQGAQPQHF. The CDR3 bases are TGTGCCAGCAGTGTGGGACAGGGGGCACAGCCCCAGCATTTT.

The gene calls are TRBV5-1 and TRBJ2-1; 12 bases are shared with TRBD2. The CDR3 is 15 amino acids. Trimming removed 4 bases from V and 6 bases from J; junction bases left unmatched: 5. The V gene's germline CDR1 is SGHRS and CDR2 YFSETQ. CDR3 protein: CASSPLAGGFNEQFF. CDR3 DNA: TGCGCCAGCAGCCCGCTAGCGGGGGGGTTCAATGAGCAGTTCTTC.

The J gene is TRBJ2-7, the V gene TRBV18; TRBD2 might be the D (5 bases). Between the trimmed V and J ends, which lost 6 bases and 2 bases, there was a span of 8 bases. The CDR3 is made up of 12 amino acids. CDR1 is KGHSH, CDR2 LQKENI, per germline. CDR3 DNA: TGTGCCAGCTCGTCCGGGACCTACGAGCAGTACTTC. As protein: CASSSGTYEQYF. Drawing the rest from reference TRBV18 and TRBJ2-7, the complete variable domain is NAGVMQNPRHLVRRRGQEARLRCSPMKGHSHVYWYRQLPEEGLKFMVYLQKENIIDESGMPKERFSAEFPKEGPSILRIQQVVRGDSAAYFCASSSGTYEQYFGPGTRLTVT.

This rearrangement joins TRBV27 to TRBJ2-7; TRBD2 aligns across 13 bases. The CDR3 length is 14 residues. V trimming: 3 bases; J trimming: 6 bases; junction bases outside the gene matches: 2. The germline V gene has CDR1 MNHEY and CDR2 SMNVEV (reference sequence). In nucleotides, the CDR3 is TGTGCCAGCAGTTTCACTAGCGGGGGGGCCGAGCAGTACTTC. Translated: CASSFTSGGAEQYF.

The chain has TRBV10-1 and TRBJ2-1, with a possible D match to TRBD1 (5 bases). V shed 4 bases and J shed 3 bases, with 7 bases lying between them. In germline, CDR1 is WNHNN, CDR2 SYGVQD (reference sequence). This CDR3 is 13 amino acids long. The chain's CDR3 is CASSAQGYNEQFF. DNA for the CDR3: TGCGCCAGCAGTGCCCAGGGCTACAATGAGCAGTTCTTC.